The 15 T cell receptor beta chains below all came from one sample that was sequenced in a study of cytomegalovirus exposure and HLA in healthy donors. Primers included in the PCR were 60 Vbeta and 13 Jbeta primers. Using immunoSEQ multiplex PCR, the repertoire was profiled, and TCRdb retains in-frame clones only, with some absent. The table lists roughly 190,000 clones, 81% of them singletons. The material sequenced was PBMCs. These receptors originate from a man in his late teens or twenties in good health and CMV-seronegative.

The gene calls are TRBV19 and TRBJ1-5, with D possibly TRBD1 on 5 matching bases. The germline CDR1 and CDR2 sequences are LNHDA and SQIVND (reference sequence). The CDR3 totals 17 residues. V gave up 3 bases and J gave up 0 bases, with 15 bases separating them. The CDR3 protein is CASSIGTRGDSNQPQHF. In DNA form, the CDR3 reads TGTGCCAGTAGTATTGGGACGCGGGGGGATAGCAATCAGCCCCAGCATTTT.

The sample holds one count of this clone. The CDR3 spells CASSYGGGLNTEAFF. The CDR3 DNA follows: TGTGCCAGCAGTTACGGAGGGGGCCTGAACACTGAAGCTTTCTTT. This sequence joins TRBV6-5 and TRBJ1-1; 7 bases are a match to TRBD1. This CDR3 comprises 15 residues. After removal of 2 bases from V and 0 bases from J, the junction contained 3 bases not matched to a gene. Germline loops: CDR1 MNHEY, CDR2 SVGAGI.

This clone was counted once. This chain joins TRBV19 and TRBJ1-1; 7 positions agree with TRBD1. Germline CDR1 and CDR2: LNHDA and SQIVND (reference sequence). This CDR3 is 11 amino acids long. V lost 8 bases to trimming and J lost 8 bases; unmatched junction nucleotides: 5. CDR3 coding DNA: TGTGCCAGTCACCTGACAGGGGAAGCTTTCTTT. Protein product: CASHLTGEAFF.

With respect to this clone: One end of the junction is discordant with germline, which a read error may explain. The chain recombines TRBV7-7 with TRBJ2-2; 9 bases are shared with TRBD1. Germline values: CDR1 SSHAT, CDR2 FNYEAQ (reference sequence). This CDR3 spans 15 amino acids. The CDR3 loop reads CASSAGTGFTGELFF. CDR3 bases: TGTGCTAGCAGCGCAGGGACAGGGTTCACCGGGGAGCTGTTTTTT.

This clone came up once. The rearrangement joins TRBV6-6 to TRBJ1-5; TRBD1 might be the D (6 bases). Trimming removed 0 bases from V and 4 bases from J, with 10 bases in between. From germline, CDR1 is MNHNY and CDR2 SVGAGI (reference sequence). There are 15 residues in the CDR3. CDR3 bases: TGTGCCAGCAGTTACTCGCACAGGGAGAATCAGCCCCAGCATTTT. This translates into CASSYSHRENQPQHF.

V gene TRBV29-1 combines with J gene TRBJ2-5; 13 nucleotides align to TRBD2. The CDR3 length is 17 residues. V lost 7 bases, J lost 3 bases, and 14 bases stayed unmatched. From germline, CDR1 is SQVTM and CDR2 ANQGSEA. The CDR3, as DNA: TGCAGCGGTTGCCAATGGGGACTAGCGGGACCCAAAGAGACCCAGTACTTC. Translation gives CSGCQWGLAGPKETQYF.

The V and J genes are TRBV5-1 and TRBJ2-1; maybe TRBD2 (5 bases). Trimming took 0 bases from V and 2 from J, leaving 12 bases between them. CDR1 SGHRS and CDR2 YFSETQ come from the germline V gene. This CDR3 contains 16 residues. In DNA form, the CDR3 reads TGCGCCAGCAGCTTGGCAGCGGCCAGAACCTACAATGAGCAGTTCTTC. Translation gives CASSLAAARTYNEQFF.

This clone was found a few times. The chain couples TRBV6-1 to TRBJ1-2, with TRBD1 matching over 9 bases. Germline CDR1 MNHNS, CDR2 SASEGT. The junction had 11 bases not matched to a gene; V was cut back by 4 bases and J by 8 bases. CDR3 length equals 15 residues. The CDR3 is CASSGRDRERGGYTF. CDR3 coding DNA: TGTGCCAGCAGTGGCCGGGACAGGGAGAGGGGGGGCTACACCTTC.

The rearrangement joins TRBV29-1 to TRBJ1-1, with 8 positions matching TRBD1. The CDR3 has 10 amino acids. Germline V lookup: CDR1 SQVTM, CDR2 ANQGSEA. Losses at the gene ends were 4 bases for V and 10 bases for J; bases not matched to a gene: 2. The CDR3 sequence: CSVGDRGAFF. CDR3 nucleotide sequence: TGCAGCGTTGGCGACAGGGGAGCTTTCTTT.

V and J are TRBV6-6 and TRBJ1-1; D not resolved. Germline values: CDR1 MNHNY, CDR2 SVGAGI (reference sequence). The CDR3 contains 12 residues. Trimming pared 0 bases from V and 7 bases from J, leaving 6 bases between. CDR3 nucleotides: TGTGCCAGCAGTTACTCGAGGAATGAAGCTTTCTTT. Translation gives CASSYSRNEAFF.

The CDR3 protein is CASSFDRVGLYEQYF. Written as DNA, the CDR3 is TGTGCCAGCAGCTTCGACAGGGTGGGTCTCTACGAGCAGTACTTC. The genes are TRBV7-3 and TRBJ2-7; TRBD1 matches 7 bases. J lost 3 bases, V lost 3 bases, and 8 bases had no gene match. The CDR3 runs to 15 residues. CDR1 and CDR2 from the germline V gene are SGHTA and FQGTGA.

CDR3 sequence (DNA): TGTGCCAGCAGTCGGACAGGGGAGAGCGGGGAGCTGTTTTTT. It codes for CASSRTGESGELFF. This chain links TRBV25-1 with TRBJ2-2; 9 nucleotides line up with TRBD1. Unmatched junction bases numbered 5, after V lost 5 bases and J lost 7 bases. Germline V gene sequence: CDR1 MGHDK, CDR2 SYGVNS. This CDR3 has 14 amino acids.

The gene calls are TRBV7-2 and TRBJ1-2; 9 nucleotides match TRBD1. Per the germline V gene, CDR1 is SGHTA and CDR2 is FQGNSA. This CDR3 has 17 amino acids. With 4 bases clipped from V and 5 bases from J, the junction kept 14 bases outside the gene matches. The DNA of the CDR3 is TGTGCCAGCAGCTCCAGTGAAGGACAGGGGTCCATTTATGGCTACACCTTC. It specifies CASSSSEGQGSIYGYTF.

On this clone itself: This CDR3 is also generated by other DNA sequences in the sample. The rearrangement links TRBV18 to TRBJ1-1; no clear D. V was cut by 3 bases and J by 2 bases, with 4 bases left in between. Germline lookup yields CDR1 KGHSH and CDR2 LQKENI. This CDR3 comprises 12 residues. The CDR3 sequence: CASSPSNTEAFF. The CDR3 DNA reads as TGTGCCAGCTCACCTAGTAACACTGAAGCTTTCTTT.

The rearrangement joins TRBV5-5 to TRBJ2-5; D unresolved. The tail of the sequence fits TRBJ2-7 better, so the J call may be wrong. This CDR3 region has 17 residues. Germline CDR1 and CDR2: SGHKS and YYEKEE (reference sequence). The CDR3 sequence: CASSLDDPLGYAYEQYF. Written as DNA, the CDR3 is TGTGCCAGCAGCTTGGACGATCCTCTGGGCTACGCCTACGAGCAGTACTTC.